This T cell receptor beta chain derives from a study of Ad26.COV2.S vaccination and SARS-CoV-2 variants (dated by TCRdb to the early 2020s). Describing the broader study: Donors in the vaccine arm were drawn from COV1001, a phase I-IIa trial of Ad26.COV2.S in healthy adults that was multicentre, randomized, double-blind and placebo-controlled. Ad26.COV2.S was administered intramuscularly at 5 x 10^10 or 1 x 10^11 viral particles, either as a single shot or as two shots given 56 days apart. TCRbeta repertoire sequencing served as the tool for gauging how specific and how broad the SARS-CoV-2-reactive T cell receptors were following Ad26.COV2.S vaccination. A total of some 30 samples were included in the TCR-sequenced set, comprising about 20 Ad26.COV2.S vaccine recipients, 5 placebo recipients and 8 SARS-CoV-2 convalescent individuals. Trial participants were randomized into five groups of five: low-dose or high-dose Ad26.COV2.S given once or twice, or placebo on both occasions. Investigators did not know the trial group allocation while performing experiments and assessing outcomes. General study outcomes and caveats: After vaccination, spike-specific CD8+ and CD4+ T cell responses were reported to show substantial breadth. The study was not powered for comparison of responses between vaccine doses or regimens. Vaccine and placebo recipients had similar non-spike TCR breadth, a finding consistent with the vaccine containing only spike. Ad26.COV2.S recipients had higher spike-specific TCR breadth than placebo recipients (P = 0.0014). The authors noted that total T cell responses may have been underestimated by the TCR breadth and depth analyses.

A word on this clone: The specificity of this receptor is unknown. Base qualities are not recorded, but no much larger clone differs from it by a single base.

The immunoSEQ Assay was used to sequence TCRbeta CDR3 regions. After extraction, genomic DNA underwent amplification by bias-controlled multiplex PCR, followed by high-throughput sequencing. Per the original workflow: Collapsing and filtering of sequences were performed to quantify the absolute abundance of each unique TCRbeta CDR3 region. Usable DNA was measured by amplifying reference genes present in all nucleated cells, and TCRbeta template counts were normalized to that usable DNA to estimate T cell fraction. Repertoire TCRs were annotated as SARS-CoV-2-specific by exact matching of V gene, CDR3 amino acid sequence and J gene to a known reactive TCR set. The reference SARS-CoV-2 TCR set was derived from MIRA and filtered for enrichment in COVID-19-positive ImmuneCODE repertoires, a step that removed public or cross-reactive TCRs. Based on the MIRA antigens, annotated TCRs were further analysed at the level of specific ORF or position within ORF. Breadth was defined as annotated unique rearrangements over total unique productive rearrangements; depth was the summed frequency of those rearrangements. Two-sided Wilcoxon rank-sum tests were applied when comparing TCR breadth between groups. This immuneACCESS table, as held by TCRdb, lists in-frame sequences with V and J called but not all clones. Of the missing ones, under half trace to an unresolved V gene in checked studies; the others have no known cause. That table gives V, J and clone size, and the DNA gave D and trimming. The sample has fewer than 900,000 clones on record, 80% to 90% of them singletons. The ten largest clones capture roughly 1.5% of the sample.

Reading from cysteine to phenylalanine, the CDR3 counts 16 amino acids. Only the CDR3 region is kept as DNA, spanning 48 bases read in frame from base 1. In the germline V gene, CDR1 corresponds to MNHEY and CDR2 to SVGEGT. V is shortened by 6 bases, J by 0 bases, and the region joining them spans 15 bases. The meaning of the sample's treatment or condition label: roughly 19 received Ad26.COV2.S at low or high dose, single or two shots; about 5 received placebo; per-sample allocation not given. Repertoires of vaccine and placebo recipients were sequenced from samples collected on day 63 after the first injection. Between 29 July and 7 August 2020, Cohort 1b enrolled about 27 adults aged 18-55 years at one site in Boston, USA. As a vaccine, Ad26.COV2.S was a replication-incompetent adenovirus type 26 vector that expressed a prefusion-stabilized SARS-CoV-2 spike protein derived from the original Wuhan strain.

The clonotype comes from a person between 18 and 65 years old who received the Ad26.COV2.S COVID-19 vaccine or a placebo. The sequence links TRBV6-2 or TRBV6-3 to TRBJ2-4, with the D segment identity uncertain. Sequences were derived from peripheral blood, sampled in a trial of Ad26.COV2.S vaccine versus placebo. CDR3 region: CASSPRPREAKNIQYF. The nucleotides are TGTGCCAGCAGCCCCCGACCGAGAGAAGCCAAAAACATTCAGTACTTC.